The 28 T cell receptor beta chains reported below all come from one sample, sequenced in a study of OX40 agonist ivuxolimab in advanced cancers. Profiling relied on immunoSEQ multiplex PCR, and the TCRdb table lists in-frame clones only, not all of them. The sample yields around 79,000 clones, approximately 91% seen once. The sequenced sample was CD4+ or CD8+ T cells sorted from blood, obtained in a trial of the OX40 agonist ivuxolimab. Every receptor here comes from an adult with an advanced solid tumor such as melanoma, head and neck, liver or kidney cancer.

This clone occurred once. The CDR3 loop is CASSEGTGSASYGYTF. CDR3 sequence (DNA): TGTGCCAGCAGTGAGGGGACAGGGTCTGCCTCTTATGGCTACACCTTC. The rearrangement uses TRBV6-1 and TRBJ1-2, with 9 bases aligning to TRBD1. Germline CDR1 is MNHNS and CDR2 is SASEGT. The CDR3 is 16 residues long. V trimming: 3 bases; J trimming: 5 bases; junction bases outside the gene matches: 10.

The genes are TRBV6-5 and TRBJ1-6, with unresolved D. CDR3 length equals 14 residues. Germline values: CDR1 MNHEY, CDR2 SVGAGI. The V end lost 4 bases, the J end lost 3 bases, and 7 bases lay between the germline ends. The CDR3, as DNA: TGTGCCAGCAGTTCTCTAGACTATAATTCACCCCTCCACTTT. This codes for CASSSLDYNSPLHF.

The chain recombines TRBV6-1 with TRBJ1-5; TRBD1 matches at 8 bases. Trimming at V came to 8 bases and at J to 7 bases, leaving 13 bases not matched to a gene. The CDR3 runs 15 residues. Germline V CDR1 and CDR2: MNHNS, SASEGT. CDR3 bases: TGTGCCAGCGACACAACCGGACAGGGACGACAGCCCCAGCATTTT. It encodes CASDTTGQGRQPQHF.

This clone was detected once. The chain links TRBV2 to TRBJ2-4, with 8 bases lining up with TRBD2. Germline values: CDR1 SNHLY, CDR2 FYNNEI. V was clipped by 6 bases and J by 8 bases; unmatched bases: 9. The CDR3 is made up of 14 amino acids. CDR3 amino acids: CASRGTRGGDIQYF. The CDR3, as DNA: TGTGCCAGCAGAGGCACCCGGGGGGGGGACATTCAGTACTTC. The whole variable domain, filled in from reference TRBV2 and TRBJ2-4, reads EPEVTQTPSHQVTQMGQEVILRCVPISNHLYFYWYRQILGQKVEFLVSFYNNEISEKSEIFDDQFSVERPDGSNFTLKIRSTKLEDSAMYFCASRGTRGGDIQYFGAGTRLSVL.

This clone was seen more than once but under ten times. The rearrangement uses TRBV6-1 and TRBJ1-1; TRBD1 agrees at 7 bases. With V trimmed by 2 bases and J by 7 bases, 4 bases remained unmatched. Germline assignment: CDR1 MNHNS and CDR2 SASEGT. The CDR3 contains 13 residues. The CDR3 spells CASSESQGIEAFF. As DNA, the CDR3 is TGTGCCAGCAGTGAATCACAGGGGATTGAAGCTTTCTTT.

V is TRBV11-3 and J is TRBJ2-3; TRBD2 agrees at 13 bases. This CDR3 is 16 amino acids long. Germline assignment: CDR1 SGHNT and CDR2 YENEEA. V was clipped by 3 bases and J by 5 bases; unmatched bases: 5. The CDR3 protein is CASSFTSGGAGDTQYF. DNA for the CDR3: TGTGCCAGCAGCTTCACTAGCGGGGGGGCCGGAGATACGCAGTATTTT.

The CDR3 DNA reads TGTGCTAGTGGTTTAGCGGGAGGGACCTACGAGCAGTACTTC. This translates into CASGLAGGTYEQYF. The chain joins TRBV12-5 to TRBJ2-7; 10 nucleotides match TRBD2. The CDR3 sequence is 14 residues long. Germline CDR1 and CDR2: LGHNT and FRNRAP. With V trimmed by 3 bases and J by 2 bases, 1 base remained unmatched.

The chain uses TRBV10-3 and TRBJ2-7; 10 bases align to TRBD1. J lost 5 bases, V lost 4 bases, and 5 bases had no gene match. From germline, CDR1 is ENHRY and CDR2 SYGVKD. The CDR3 is 14 residues long. The CDR3 DNA reads as TGTGCCATCAGTGGACAGGGGGCGGCGAACGAGCAGTACTTC. The encoded protein is CAISGQGAANEQYF.

The chain is built from TRBV6-5 and TRBJ2-5; D gene ambiguous. Germline V lookup: CDR1 MNHEY, CDR2 SVGAGI. The CDR3 is 16 amino acids. The ends were cut back, 4 bases at V and 1 base at J, with 16 bases in the middle. This CDR3 reads CASSFKPSGLQETQYF. The CDR3 nucleotides read TGTGCCAGCAGTTTCAAACCCTCCGGGCTCCAAGAGACCCAGTACTTC.

The V and J genes are TRBV5-3 and TRBJ1-2; no firm D call. TRBV5-3 is an ORF for which the function is uncertain. V was shortened by 4 bases and J by 4 bases, with 8 bases between the two germline ends. This CDR3 region has 12 residues. CDR3 loop: CARSLGFYGYTF. In DNA form, the CDR3 reads TGTGCCAGAAGCCTCGGGTTCTATGGCTACACCTTC.

The V and J genes are TRBV29-1 and TRBJ2-7; the match to TRBD1 covers 9 bases. The CDR3 extends over 13 amino acids. V gave up 5 bases and J gave up 6 bases; unmatched junction bases: 8. Germline values: CDR1 SQVTM, CDR2 ANQGSEA. CDR3 in DNA: TGCAGCGTTAGGGAACAGGGGGCAGGCGAGCAGTACTTC. This codes for CSVREQGAGEQYF.

V usage is TRBV19 and J usage is TRBJ1-1; 9 nucleotides align to TRBD1. The CDR3 has 15 residues. V lost 4 bases to trimming and J lost 6 bases; unmatched junction nucleotides: 9. Germline-derived CDR1 and CDR2 are LNHDA and SQIVND (reference sequence). The CDR3 DNA follows: TGTGCCAGTAGTAGAACCGGGACAGGGATCGCTGAAGCTTTCTTT. As protein: CASSRTGTGIAEAFF.

V and J are TRBV18 and TRBJ1-1, with 9 nucleotides matching TRBD1. J was trimmed by 3 bases and V by 6 bases; bases with no gene match: 5. This CDR3 comprises 14 residues. Looked up from germline, CDR1 is KGHSH and CDR2 is LQKENI. The CDR3 protein is CASSRGQGDTEAFF. CDR3 DNA sequence: TGTGCCAGCTCCCGGGGACAGGGAGACACTGAAGCTTTCTTT.

Here the CDR3 reads CASSKQGEAFF. The CDR3 DNA reads as TGTGCCAGCAGCAAACAGGGTGAAGCTTTCTTT. V usage is TRBV2 and J usage is TRBJ1-1, with D perhaps matching TRBD1 (6 bases). V gave up 6 bases and J gave up 7 bases, with 9 bases separating them. The CDR3 is made up of 11 amino acids. Germline V gene data show CDR1 as SNHLY and CDR2 as FYNNEI. Drawing the rest from reference TRBV2 and TRBJ1-1, the complete variable domain is EPEVTQTPSHQVTQMGQEVILRCVPISNHLYFYWYRQILGQKVEFLVSFYNNEISEKSEIFDDQFSVERPDGSNFTLKIRSTKLEDSAMYFCASSKQGEAFFGQGTRLTVV.

CDR3 sequence reads: CASSRQGVPDTQYF. The CDR3 nucleotides read TGCGCCAGCAGCCGTCAGGGGGTCCCAGATACGCAGTATTTT. The genes are TRBV4-1 and TRBJ2-3; 7 nucleotides line up with TRBD1. Looked up from germline, CDR1 is MGHRA and CDR2 is YSYEKL. V dropped 4 bases and J dropped 4; count of bases not matched to a gene: 5. This CDR3 spans 14 amino acids.

This sequence joins TRBV5-1 and TRBJ1-1; D uncertain. With 4 bases removed from V and 6 bases from J, the gap between germline ends came to 13 bases. CDR3 size: 13 residues. Germline V gives CDR1 SGHRS, CDR2 YFSETQ. CDR3 sequence (DNA): TGCGCCAGCAGCCAATTCGGGGTGGCTGAAGCTTTCTTT. It yields the protein CASSQFGVAEAFF.

This clone was picked up one time. The chain employs TRBV18 and TRBJ2-7; maybe TRBD2 (5 bases). V shed 5 bases and J shed 1 base, with 12 bases lying between them. The CDR3 contains 14 residues. CDR1 and CDR2 (germline): KGHSH, LQKENI. CDR3 protein: CASSSRTSSYEQYF. CDR3 nucleotides: TGTGCCAGCTCATCTCGGACTTCGTCCTACGAGCAGTACTTC.

This chain links TRBV2 with TRBJ1-2; 8 bases fit TRBD1. The CDR3 contains 13 residues. The V gene's germline CDR1 is SNHLY and CDR2 FYNNEI. The trim removed 8 bases at V and 2 bases at J, leaving 4 bases unmatched. CDR3 protein: CASRGDRNYGYTF. The CDR3 DNA is TGTGCCAGCCGAGGGGACAGGAACTATGGCTACACCTTC.

Remarks on this clone: A junction end diverges from the germline sequence, so it may reflect a read error. V usage is TRBV7-7 and J usage is TRBJ2-5; D is ambiguous. CDR3 size: 14 residues. CDR1 and CDR2 from the germline V gene are SSHAT and FNYEAQ (reference sequence). The DNA for the CDR3 is TGTGCTAGCAGCTTAGTAGGCCCCCAAGAGACCCAGTACTTC. Residues: CASSLVGPQETQYF.

This chain joins TRBV18 and TRBJ1-2; D gene uncertain. The CDR3 has 13 amino acids. The germline CDR1 and CDR2 sequences are KGHSH and LQKENI. With 5 bases removed from V and 7 bases from J, the gap between germline ends came to 14 bases. DNA of the CDR3: TGTGCCAGCTCAACGGACGGCCCCCTTGGCTACACCTTC. Protein sequence: CASSTDGPLGYTF.

The genes are TRBV28 and TRBJ1-6; D gene uncertain. The CDR3 loop spans 15 amino acids. The germline gives CDR1 MDHEN, CDR2 SYDVKM. V was shortened by 6 bases and J by 2 bases, with 11 bases between the two germline ends. In nucleotides, the CDR3 is TGTGCCAGCAGGGTCTTAGTACCCTATAATTCACCCCTCCACTTT. Its translation: CASRVLVPYNSPLHF.

CDR3 nucleotides: TGTGCCAGCAGTTTAAGGGCAGCGTGGGAGCTGTTTTTT. Its protein is CASSLRAAWELFF. The chain recombines TRBV28 with TRBJ2-2; no clear D gene. The CDR3 loop spans 13 amino acids. Trimming removed 2 bases at V and 9 bases at J, with 10 bases between. CDR1 is MDHEN and CDR2 is SYDVKM in the germline V gene.

CDR3 bases: TGTGCCAGCAGTTTCTATGACAAGAACACTGAAGCTTTCTTT. This encodes CASSFYDKNTEAFF. The chain links TRBV27 to TRBJ1-1; D call uncertain. Trimming took 3 bases from V and 1 from J, leaving 9 bases between them. The CDR3 runs 14 residues. The germline gives CDR1 MNHEY, CDR2 SMNVEV (reference sequence).

The chain carries TRBV6-5 and TRBJ1-5, with D possibly matching TRBD1 (5 bases). CDR3 length equals 16 residues. The germline gives CDR1 MNHEY, CDR2 SVGAGI. V dropped 2 bases and J dropped 0 bases, with 11 bases sitting between them. This CDR3 is CASSYAGTVSNQPQHF. The CDR3 DNA sequence: TGTGCCAGCAGTTACGCAGGGACGGTTAGCAATCAGCCCCAGCATTTT.

This clone appeared a few times. The rearrangement joins TRBV25-1 to TRBJ1-4; no reliable D call. CDR3 size: 14 residues. Germline V gene data show CDR1 as MGHDK and CDR2 as SYGVNS. V was pared by 3 bases and J by 0 bases, with 5 bases between. The CDR3 sequence: CASSELSTNEKLFF. The CDR3 DNA sequence: TGTGCCAGCAGTGAGCTGTCAACTAATGAAAAACTGTTTTTT.

V gene TRBV10-3 combines with J gene TRBJ2-3, with 7 bases aligning to TRBD1. Germline V gene lookup returns CDR1 ENHRY and CDR2 SYGVKD. The ends lost 6 bases at V and 3 bases at J; junction bases unmatched: 9. The CDR3 sequence is 15 residues long. The CDR3 reads CAISTDRVATDTQYF. The CDR3 DNA reads as TGTGCCATCAGCACCGACAGGGTGGCAACAGATACGCAGTATTTT.

The chain has TRBV14 and TRBJ2-2; D gene ambiguous. V was trimmed by 5 bases and J by 0 bases, leaving 7 bases between them. There are 14 residues in the CDR3. Germline V CDR1 and CDR2: SGHDN, FVKESK. The CDR3 DNA follows: TGTGCCAGCAGCTTACGGACGAACACCGGGGAGCTGTTTTTT. The encoded protein is CASSLRTNTGELFF.

This clone was seen only once. The chain couples TRBV9 to TRBJ2-1; TRBD2 might be the D (6 bases). V lost 2 bases, J lost 0 bases, and 12 bases lay in between. The CDR3 runs to 16 residues. Per germline, CDR1 SGDLS and CDR2 YYNGEE. The CDR3 nucleotides are TGTGCCAGCAGCGTGATTAGCGGAAGCTCCTACAATGAGCAGTTCTTC. Translated, it gives CASSVISGSSYNEQFF.